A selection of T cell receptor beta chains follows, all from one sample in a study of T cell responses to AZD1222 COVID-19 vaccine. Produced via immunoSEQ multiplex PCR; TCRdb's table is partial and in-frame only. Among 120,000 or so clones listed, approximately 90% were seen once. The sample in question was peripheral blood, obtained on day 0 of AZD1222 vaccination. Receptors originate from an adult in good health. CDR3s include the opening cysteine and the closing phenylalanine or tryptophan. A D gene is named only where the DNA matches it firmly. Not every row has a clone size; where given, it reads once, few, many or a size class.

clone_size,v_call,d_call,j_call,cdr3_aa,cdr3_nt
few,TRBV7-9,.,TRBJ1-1,CASSLASVRREAAFF,TGTGCCAGCAGCTTAGCATCTGTTCGCCGGGAGGCAGCTTTCTTT
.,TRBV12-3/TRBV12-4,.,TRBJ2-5,CASSKTRETQYF,TGTGCCAGCTCGAAGACTAGAGAGACCCAGTACTTC
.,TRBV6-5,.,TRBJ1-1,CASSNRVGTEAFF,TGTGCCAGCAGTAACAGGGTAGGCACTGAAGCTTTCTTT
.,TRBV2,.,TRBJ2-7,CASSDPRVGAPSYEQYF,TGTGCCAGCAGTGACCCTCGGGTGGGGGCCCCCTCCTACGAGCAGTACTTC
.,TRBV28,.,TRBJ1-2,CASSLGSLLYGYTF,TGTGCCAGCAGTTTAGGCAGCCTCCTCTATGGCTACACCTTC
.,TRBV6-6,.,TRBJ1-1,CASSRPAVTEAFF,TGTGCCAGCAGTCGGCCGGCGGTCACTGAAGCTTTCTTT
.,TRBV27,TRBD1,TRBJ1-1,CASSQNRGATEAFF,TGTGCCAGCAGCCAGAACAGGGGAGCAACTGAAGCTTTCTTT
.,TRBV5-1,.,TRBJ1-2,CASSLLEDSNYGYTF,TGCGCCAGCAGCTTGTTGGAGGACTCTAACTATGGCTACACCTTC
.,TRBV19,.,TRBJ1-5,CASSMVVSPYSNQPQHF,TGTGCCAGTAGTATGGTCGTCTCCCCTTATAGCAATCAGCCCCAGCATTTT
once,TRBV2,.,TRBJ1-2,CASSHDRIYGYTF,TGTGCCAGCAGCCACGACAGAATCTATGGCTACACCTTC
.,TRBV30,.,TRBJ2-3,CAWSSSPNTQYF,TGTGCCTGGAGCAGTAGCCCAAATACGCAGTATTTT
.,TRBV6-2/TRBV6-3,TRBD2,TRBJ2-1,CASSQGTSGRNEQFF,TGTGCCAGCAGTCAGGGGACTAGCGGGAGGAATGAGCAGTTCTTC
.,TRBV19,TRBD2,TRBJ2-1,CATSTSGKNEQFF,TGTGCCACTTCGACTAGCGGAAAGAATGAGCAGTTCTTC
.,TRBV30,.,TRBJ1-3,CAWSLQRNTIYF,TGTGCCTGGAGCCTCCAAAGAAACACCATATATTTT
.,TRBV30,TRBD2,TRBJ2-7,CAWRVWEGYEQYF,TGTGCCTGGAGAGTGTGGGAGGGCTACGAGCAGTACTTC
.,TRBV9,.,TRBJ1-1,CASSVEQGTEAFF,TGTGCCAGCAGCGTAGAACAGGGCACTGAAGCTTTCTTT
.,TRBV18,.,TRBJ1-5,CASSPGSDQPQHF,TGTGCCAGCTCACCTGGCAGTGATCAGCCCCAGCATTTT
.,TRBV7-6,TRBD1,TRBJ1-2,CASSPQGGWGYTF,TGTGCCAGCAGCCCGCAGGGGGGCTGGGGCTACACCTTC
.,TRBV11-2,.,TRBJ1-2,CASSSGINYGYTF,TGTGCCAGCAGCTCCGGGATTAACTATGGCTACACCTTC
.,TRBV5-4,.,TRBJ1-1,CASSPIGGNTEAFF,TGTGCCAGCAGCCCAATTGGTGGAAACACTGAAGCTTTCTTT
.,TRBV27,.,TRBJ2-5,CASCPRDLGETQYF,TGTGCCAGCTGCCCCCGGGACTTGGGGGAGACCCAGTACTTC
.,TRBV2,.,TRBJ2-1,CASSETVEQFF,TGTGCCAGCAGCGAGACAGTTGAGCAGTTCTTC
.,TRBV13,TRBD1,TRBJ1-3,CASSPSSTGQGFSLRNTIYF,TGTGCCAGCAGCCCCTCTTCCACGGGACAGGGGTTTAGCTTGAGGAACACCATATATTTT
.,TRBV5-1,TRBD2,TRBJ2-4,CASSPGTSGGSRDIQYF,TGCGCCAGCAGCCCCGGGACTAGCGGGGGGTCCCGGGACATTCAGTACTTC
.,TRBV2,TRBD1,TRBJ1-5,CASSEHPGTDSNQPQHF,TGTGCCAGCAGTGAACATCCCGGGACAGATAGCAATCAGCCCCAGCATTTT
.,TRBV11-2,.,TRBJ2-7,CASRGALRGKGSYEQYF,TGTGCCAGCAGGGGTGCCTTGAGGGGGAAGGGCTCCTACGAGCAGTACTTC
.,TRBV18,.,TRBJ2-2,CASSPEEGYTGELFF,TGTGCCAGCTCACCTGAGGAAGGGTACACCGGGGAGCTGTTTTTT
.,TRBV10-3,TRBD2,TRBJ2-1,CAISPGTSGYNEQFF,TGTGCCATCAGTCCCGGGACTAGCGGGTACAATGAGCAGTTCTTC
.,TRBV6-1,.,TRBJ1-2,CASSEAPRTYGYTF,TGTGCCAGCAGTGAAGCGCCCAGGACCTATGGCTACACCTTC
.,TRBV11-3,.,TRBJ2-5,CASSLEGWSGETQYF,TGTGCCAGCAGCTTAGAGGGGTGGTCTGGGGAGACCCAGTACTTC
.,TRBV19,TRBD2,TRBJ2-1,CASSRLAGMVTYNEQFF,TGTGCCAGTAGTCGGCTAGCGGGGATGGTAACCTACAATGAGCAGTTCTTC
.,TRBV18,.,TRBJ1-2,CASSPEQGHGYTF,TGTGCCAGCTCACCAGAGCAGGGCCATGGCTACACCTTC
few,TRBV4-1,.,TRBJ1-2,CASSQDPFYGYTF,TGCGCCAGCAGCCAAGACCCCTTTTATGGCTACACCTTC
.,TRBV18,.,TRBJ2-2,CASSSGVQNTGELFF,TGTGCCAGCTCATCCGGGGTCCAGAACACCGGGGAGCTGTTTTTT
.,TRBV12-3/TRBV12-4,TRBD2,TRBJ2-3,CASSFTSEDTQYF,TGTGCCAGCAGTTTTACTAGCGAAGATACGCAGTATTTT
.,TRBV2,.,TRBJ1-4,CASSGALKEKLFF,TGTGCCAGCAGTGGGGCGCTTAAGGAAAAACTGTTTTTT
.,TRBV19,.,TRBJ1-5,CASSVDPRGQPQHF,TGTGCCAGTAGTGTCGACCCCCGCGGTCAGCCCCAGCATTTT
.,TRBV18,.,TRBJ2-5,CASSPLNQETQYF,TGTGCCAGCTCACCACTAAACCAAGAGACCCAGTACTTC
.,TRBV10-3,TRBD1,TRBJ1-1,CAISGGTGKDTEAFF,TGTGCCATCAGTGGGGGGACAGGGAAGGACACTGAAGCTTTCTTT
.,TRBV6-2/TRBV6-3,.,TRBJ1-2,CASSNTANYGYTF,TGTGCCAGCAGTAATACAGCTAACTATGGCTACACCTTC
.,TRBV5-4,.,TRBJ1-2,CASSYDQGYYGYTF,TGTGCCAGCAGCTATGATCAGGGTTATTATGGCTACACCTTC
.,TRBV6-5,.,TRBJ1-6,CASGRDAYYNSPLHF,TGTGCCAGCGGGAGGGACGCGTACTATAATTCACCCCTCCACTTT
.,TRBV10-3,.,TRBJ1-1,CASRWGQVDEAFF,TGTGCCTCTCGATGGGGCCAGGTGGATGAAGCTTTCTTT
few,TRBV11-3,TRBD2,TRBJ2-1,CASSSGLAGGRKFF,TGTGCCAGCAGCTCGGGACTAGCGGGGGGTCGGAAGTTCTTC
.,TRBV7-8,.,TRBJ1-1,CASTPLRGGDTEAFF,TGTGCCAGCACTCCACTCAGGGGAGGAGATACTGAAGCTTTCTTT
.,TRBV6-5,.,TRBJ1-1,CASSYSRRNTEAFF,TGTGCCAGCAGTTACTCGAGGAGAAACACTGAAGCTTTCTTT
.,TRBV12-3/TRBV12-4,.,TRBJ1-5,CASRGGFGPQHF,TGTGCCAGCAGGGGGGGGTTCGGGCCCCAGCATTTT
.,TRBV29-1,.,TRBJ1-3,CSVAGGIGNTIYF,TGCAGCGTTGCTGGGGGGATCGGAAACACCATATATTTT
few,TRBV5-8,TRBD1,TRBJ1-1,CASSPGQGMNTEAFF,TGTGCCAGCAGCCCGGGACAGGGGATGAACACTGAAGCTTTCTTT
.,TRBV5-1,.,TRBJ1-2,CASSHTGSSYGYTF,TGCGCCAGCAGCCATACAGGGTCTTCCTATGGCTACACCTTC
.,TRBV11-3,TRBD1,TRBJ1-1,CASSSPPGTGRTEAFF,TGTGCCAGCAGCTCCCCCCCAGGGACAGGGCGGACTGAAGCTTTCTTT
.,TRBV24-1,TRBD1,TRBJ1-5,CATSDTLGQGRSNQPQHF,TGTGCCACCAGTGATACACTAGGACAGGGGAGGTCCAATCAGCCCCAGCATTTT
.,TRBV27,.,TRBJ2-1,CASSVPDLEQFF,TGTGCCAGCAGCGTCCCAGATCTTGAGCAGTTCTTC
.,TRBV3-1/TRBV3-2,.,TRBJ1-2,CASSQTGYGYTF,TGTGCCAGCAGCCAGACGGGGTATGGCTACACCTTC
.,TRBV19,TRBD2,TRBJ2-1,CASRGGTLTYNEQFF,TGTGCCAGTAGGGGAGGGACCCTGACCTACAATGAGCAGTTCTTC
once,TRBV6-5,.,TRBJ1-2,CASRQGEEGYTF,TGTGCCAGCAGACAAGGGGAAGAGGGCTACACCTTC
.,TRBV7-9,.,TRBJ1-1,CASRRGPEAFF,TGTGCCAGCAGACGTGGCCCTGAAGCTTTCTTT